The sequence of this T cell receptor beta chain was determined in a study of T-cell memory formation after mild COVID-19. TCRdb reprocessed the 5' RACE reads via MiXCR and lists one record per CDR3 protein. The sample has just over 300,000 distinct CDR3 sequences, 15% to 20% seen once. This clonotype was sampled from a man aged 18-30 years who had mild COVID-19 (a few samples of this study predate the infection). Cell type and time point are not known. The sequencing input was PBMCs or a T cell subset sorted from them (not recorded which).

Here the CDR3 DNA reads TGCAGCGTTGTGGGCAGGACGACAGATACGCAGTATTTT. Translation: CSVVGRTTDTQYF. The chain couples TRBV29-1 to TRBJ2-3; D is unresolved. Trimming stripped 4 bases from V and 3 bases from J, with 11 bases between. CDR1 and CDR2 (germline): SQVTM, ANQGSEA. The CDR3 consists of 13 residues.